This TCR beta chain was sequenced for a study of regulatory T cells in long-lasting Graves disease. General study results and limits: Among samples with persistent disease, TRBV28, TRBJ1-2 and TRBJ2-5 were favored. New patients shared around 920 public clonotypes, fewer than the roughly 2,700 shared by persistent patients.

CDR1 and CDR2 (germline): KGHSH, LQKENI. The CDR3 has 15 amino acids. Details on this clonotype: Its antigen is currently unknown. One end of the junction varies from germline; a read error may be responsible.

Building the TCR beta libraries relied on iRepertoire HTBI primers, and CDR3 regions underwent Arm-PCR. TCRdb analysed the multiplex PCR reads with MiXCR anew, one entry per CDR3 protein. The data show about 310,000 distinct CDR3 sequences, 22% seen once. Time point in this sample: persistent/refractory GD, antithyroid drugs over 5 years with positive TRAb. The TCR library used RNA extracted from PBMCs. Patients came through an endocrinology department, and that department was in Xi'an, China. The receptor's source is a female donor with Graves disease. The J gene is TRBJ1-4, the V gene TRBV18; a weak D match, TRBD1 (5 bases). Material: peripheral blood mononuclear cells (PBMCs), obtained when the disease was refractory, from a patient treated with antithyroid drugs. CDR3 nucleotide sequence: TGTGCCAGCTCACCCGCCAGCCTCGTAGGGGAAAGACTGTTTTTT. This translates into CASSPASLVGERLFF.